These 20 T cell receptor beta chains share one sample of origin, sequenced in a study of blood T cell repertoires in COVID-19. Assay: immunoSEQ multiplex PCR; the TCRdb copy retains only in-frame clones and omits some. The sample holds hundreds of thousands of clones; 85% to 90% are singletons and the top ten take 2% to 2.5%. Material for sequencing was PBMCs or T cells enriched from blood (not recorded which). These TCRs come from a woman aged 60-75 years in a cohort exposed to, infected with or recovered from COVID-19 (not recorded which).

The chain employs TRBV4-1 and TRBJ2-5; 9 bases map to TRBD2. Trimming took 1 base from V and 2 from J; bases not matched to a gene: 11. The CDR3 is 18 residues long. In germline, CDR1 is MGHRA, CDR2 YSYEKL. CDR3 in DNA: TGCGCCAGCAGCCAAGGACCGGTTACTAGCGGGTTACAAGAGACCCAGTACTTC. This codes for CASSQGPVTSGLQETQYF.

CDR3: CASLIRQGGNEQFF. CDR3 nucleotide sequence: TGTGCCAGCTTAATACGACAGGGTGGAAATGAGCAGTTCTTC. The V gene is TRBV5-5, the J gene TRBJ2-1; TRBD1 aligns across 7 bases. J gave up 7 bases and V 7 bases, and 11 bases lay outside the gene matches. The CDR3 spans 14 residues. Germline V lookup: CDR1 SGHKS, CDR2 YYEKEE (reference sequence). Full variable domain (remainder filled in from reference TRBV5-5 and TRBJ2-1): DAGVTQSPTHLIKTRGQQVTLRCSPISGHKSVSWYQQVLGQGPQFIFQYYEKEERGRGNFPDRFSARQFPNYSSELNVNALLLGDSALYLCASLIRQGGNEQFFGPGTRLTVL.

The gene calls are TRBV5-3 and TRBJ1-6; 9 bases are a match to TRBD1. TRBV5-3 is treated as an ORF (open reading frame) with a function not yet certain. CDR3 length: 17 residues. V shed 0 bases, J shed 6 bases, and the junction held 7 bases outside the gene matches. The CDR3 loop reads CARSLGSRTGVNSPLHF. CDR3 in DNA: TGTGCCAGAAGCTTGGGGTCTCGGACAGGGGTTAATTCACCCCTCCACTTT.

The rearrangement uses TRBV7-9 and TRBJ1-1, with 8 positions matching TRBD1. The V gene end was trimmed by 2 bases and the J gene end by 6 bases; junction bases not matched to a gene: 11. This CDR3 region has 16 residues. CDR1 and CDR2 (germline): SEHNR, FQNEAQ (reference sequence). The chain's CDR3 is CASSLRIDRGRAEAFF. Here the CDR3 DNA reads TGTGCCAGCAGCTTAAGGATCGACAGGGGAAGGGCTGAAGCTTTCTTT.

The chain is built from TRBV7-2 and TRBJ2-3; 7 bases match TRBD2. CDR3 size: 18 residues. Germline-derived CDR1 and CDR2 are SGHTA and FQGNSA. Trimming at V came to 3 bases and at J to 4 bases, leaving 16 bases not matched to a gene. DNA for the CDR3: TGTGCCAGCAGCTTGGGGTTTGGGCGCGGGAGTTTAGCAGATACGCAGTATTTT. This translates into CASSLGFGRGSLADTQYF. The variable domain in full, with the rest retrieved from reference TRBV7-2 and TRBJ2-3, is GAGVSQSPSNKVTEKGKDVELRCDPISGHTALYWYRQSLGQGLEFLIYFQGNSAPDKSGLPSDRFSAERTGGSVSTLTIQRTQQEDSAVYLCASSLGFGRGSLADTQYFGPGTRLTVL.

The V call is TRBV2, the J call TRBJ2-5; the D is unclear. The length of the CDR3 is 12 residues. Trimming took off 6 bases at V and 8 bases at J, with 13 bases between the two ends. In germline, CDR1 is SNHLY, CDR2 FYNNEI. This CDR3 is CASRISHITQYF. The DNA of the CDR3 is TGTGCCAGCAGGATCTCCCACATAACCCAGTACTTC.

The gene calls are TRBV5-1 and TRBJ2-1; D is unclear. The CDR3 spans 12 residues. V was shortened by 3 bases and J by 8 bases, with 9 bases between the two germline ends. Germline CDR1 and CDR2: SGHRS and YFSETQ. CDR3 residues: CASSYSLYEQFF. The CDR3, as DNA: TGCGCCAGCAGCTACAGCTTGTATGAGCAGTTCTTC.

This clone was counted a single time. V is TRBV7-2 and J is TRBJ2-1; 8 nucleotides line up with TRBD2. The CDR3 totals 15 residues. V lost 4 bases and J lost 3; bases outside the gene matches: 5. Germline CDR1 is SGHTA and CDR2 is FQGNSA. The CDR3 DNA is TGTGCCAGCAGCTCCTTAGCGGGATACTACAATGAGCAGTTCTTC. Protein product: CASSSLAGYYNEQFF.

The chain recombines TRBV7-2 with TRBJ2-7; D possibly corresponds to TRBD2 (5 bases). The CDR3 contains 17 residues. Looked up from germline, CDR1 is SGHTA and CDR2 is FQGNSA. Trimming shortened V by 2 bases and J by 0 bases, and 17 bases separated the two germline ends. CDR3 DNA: TGTGCCAGCAGCTTATCTTCTAAGGAGCGGTACTCCTACGAGCAGTACTTC. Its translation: CASSLSSKERYSYEQYF.

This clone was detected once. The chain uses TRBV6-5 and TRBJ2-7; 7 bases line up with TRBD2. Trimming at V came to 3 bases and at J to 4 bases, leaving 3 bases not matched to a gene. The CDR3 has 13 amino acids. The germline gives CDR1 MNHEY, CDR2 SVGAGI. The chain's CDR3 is CASSYAGEYEQYF. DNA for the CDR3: TGTGCCAGCAGTTATGCGGGGGAGTACGAGCAGTACTTC.

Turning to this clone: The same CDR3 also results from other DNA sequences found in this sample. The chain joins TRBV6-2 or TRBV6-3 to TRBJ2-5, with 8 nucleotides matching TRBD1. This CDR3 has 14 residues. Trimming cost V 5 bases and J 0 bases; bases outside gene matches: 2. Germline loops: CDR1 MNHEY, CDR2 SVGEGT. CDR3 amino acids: CASSTDRDQETQYF. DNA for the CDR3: TGTGCCAGCAGTACGGACAGGGACCAAGAGACCCAGTACTTC.

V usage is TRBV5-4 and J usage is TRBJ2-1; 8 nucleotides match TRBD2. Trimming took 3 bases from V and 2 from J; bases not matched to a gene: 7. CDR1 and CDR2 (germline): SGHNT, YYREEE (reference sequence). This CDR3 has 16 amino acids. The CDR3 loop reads CASSSGGDYAYNEQFF. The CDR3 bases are TGTGCCAGCAGCTCGGGGGGGGACTACGCCTACAATGAGCAGTTCTTC.

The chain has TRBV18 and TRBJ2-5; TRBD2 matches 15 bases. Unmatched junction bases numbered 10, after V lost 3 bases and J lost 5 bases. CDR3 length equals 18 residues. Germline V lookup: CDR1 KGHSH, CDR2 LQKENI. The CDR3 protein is CASSPNSGTSGRQETQYF. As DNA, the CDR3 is TGTGCCAGCTCACCGAACTCTGGGACTAGCGGGAGGCAGGAGACCCAGTACTTC.

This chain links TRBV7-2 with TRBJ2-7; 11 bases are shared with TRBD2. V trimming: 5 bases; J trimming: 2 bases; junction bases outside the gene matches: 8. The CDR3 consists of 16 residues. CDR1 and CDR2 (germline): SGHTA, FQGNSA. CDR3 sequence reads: CASSLELAGGTYEQYF. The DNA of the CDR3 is TGTGCCAGCAGCCTAGAGCTAGCGGGAGGAACCTACGAGCAGTACTTC.

The CDR3 is CASTGGMWAMDYNEQFF. The CDR3 DNA reads TGCGCCAGCACGGGCGGGATGTGGGCGATGGATTACAATGAGCAGTTCTTC. The chain couples TRBV10-2 to TRBJ2-1, with D perhaps matching TRBD2 (6 bases). In germline, CDR1 is WSHSY, CDR2 SAAADI. The CDR3 is 17 residues long. V was cut by 7 bases and J by 4 bases, with 23 bases left in between.

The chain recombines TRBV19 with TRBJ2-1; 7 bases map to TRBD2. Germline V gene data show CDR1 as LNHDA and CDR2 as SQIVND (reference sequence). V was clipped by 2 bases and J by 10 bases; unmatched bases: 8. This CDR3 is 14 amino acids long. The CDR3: CASSILADGVEQFF. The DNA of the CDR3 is TGTGCCAGTAGTATACTAGCGGACGGCGTGGAGCAGTTCTTC.

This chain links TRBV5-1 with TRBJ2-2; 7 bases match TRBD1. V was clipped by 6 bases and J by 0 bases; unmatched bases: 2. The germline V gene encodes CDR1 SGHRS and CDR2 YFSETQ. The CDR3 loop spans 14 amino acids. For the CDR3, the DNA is TGCGCCAGCAAGGGACAGACGAACACCGGGGAGCTGTTTTTT. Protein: CASKGQTNTGELFF.

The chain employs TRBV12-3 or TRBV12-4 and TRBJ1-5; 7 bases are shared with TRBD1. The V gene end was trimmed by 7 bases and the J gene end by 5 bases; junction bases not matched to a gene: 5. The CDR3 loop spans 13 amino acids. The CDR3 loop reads CASTYRGDQPQHF. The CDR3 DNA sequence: TGTGCCAGCACGTACAGGGGCGATCAGCCCCAGCATTTT.

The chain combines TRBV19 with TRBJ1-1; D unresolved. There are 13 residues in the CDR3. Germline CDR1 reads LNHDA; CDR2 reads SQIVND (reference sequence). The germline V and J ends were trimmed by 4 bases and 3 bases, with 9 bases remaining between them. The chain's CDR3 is CASSNTAYTEAFF. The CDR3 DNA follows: TGTGCCAGTAGTAATACAGCTTACACTGAAGCTTTCTTT.

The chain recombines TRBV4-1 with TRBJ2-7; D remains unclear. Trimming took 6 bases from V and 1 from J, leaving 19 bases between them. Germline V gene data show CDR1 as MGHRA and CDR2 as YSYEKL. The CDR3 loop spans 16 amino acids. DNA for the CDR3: TGCGCCAGCAGTCTAGAGCATCCTGGCGGATCCTACGAGCAGTACTTC. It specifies CASSLEHPGGSYEQYF.